The T cell receptor beta chain under discussion was sequenced for a study of monozygotic twins with inflammatory bowel disease. TCRdb re-called the 5' RACE reads; one entry per CDR3 protein, DNA not given. Recorded for this sample: roughly 200,000 distinct CDR3 sequences. The V gene's germline CDR1 is SGHTA and CDR2 FQGNSA. The CDR3 consists of 12 residues. Sequenced: blood. The chain has TRBV7-2 and TRBJ1-2. The TCR sequence derives from a human donor with ulcerative colitis or Crohn's disease, or a healthy co-twin of an affected twin (not recorded which). The CDR3 sequence: CASSPNFYGYTF.